Presented here are 10 T cell receptor beta chains from one specimen sequenced in a study of OX40 agonist ivuxolimab in advanced cancers. Repertoires were generated with immunoSEQ multiplex PCR, while TCRdb's copy carries only in-frame clones and drops some. Altogether 70,000 or so clones are present, 80% being singletons, with the ten largest covering 2% to 2.5%. Sequencing used CD4+ or CD8+ T cells sorted from blood, obtained in a trial of the OX40 agonist ivuxolimab. The receptor source for this set is an adult with an advanced solid tumor such as melanoma, head and neck, liver or kidney cancer.

The rearrangement uses TRBV7-2 and TRBJ2-5; D is undetermined. This CDR3 has 14 amino acids. V lost 2 bases and J lost 2, with 9 bases in between. The germline V gene has CDR1 SGHTA and CDR2 FQGNSA. The CDR3 bases are TGTGCCAGCAGCTTATGGCCGAGTCAAGAGACCCAGTACTTC. Translation gives CASSLWPSQETQYF.

This chain links TRBV7-2 with TRBJ1-2, with TRBD1 matching over 9 bases. J gave up 8 bases and V 5 bases, and 3 bases lay outside the gene matches. Germline assignment: CDR1 SGHTA and CDR2 FQGNSA. This CDR3 is 12 amino acids long. The CDR3, as DNA: TGTGCCAGCAGCGGACAGGGGAAAGGCTACACCTTC. It codes for CASSGQGKGYTF.

The V gene is TRBV6-5, the J gene TRBJ2-1; D perhaps matches TRBD2 (6 bases). The CDR3 length is 16 residues. Trimming took off 2 bases at V and 1 base at J, with 12 bases between the two ends. Germline V gene data show CDR1 as MNHEY and CDR2 as SVGAGI. This chain's CDR3 is CASSYGGTGSYNEQFF. CDR3 bases: TGTGCCAGCAGTTACGGGGGGACTGGATCCTACAATGAGCAGTTCTTC.

The rearrangement links TRBV5-1 to TRBJ1-4; D gene unclear. CDR1 and CDR2 from the germline V gene are SGHRS and YFSETQ. Trimming shortened V by 0 bases and J by 4 bases, and 10 bases separated the two germline ends. This CDR3 is built from 15 residues. DNA for the CDR3: TGCGCCAGCAGCTTGGCAGCGACGGGTAATGAAAAACTGTTTTTT. As protein: CASSLAATGNEKLFF. Filled out from reference TRBV5-1 and TRBJ1-4, the complete variable domain reads KAGVTQTPRYLIKTRGQQVTLSCSPISGHRSVSWYQQTPGQGLQFLFEYFSETQRNKGNFPGRFSGRQFSNSRSEMNVSTLELGDSALYLCASSLAATGNEKLFFGSGTQLSVL.

CDR3 coding DNA: TGTGCCAGCAGTAAGGGACCCATGGGGTCATATACGCAGTATTTT. Its protein product is CASSKGPMGSYTQYF. The rearrangement links TRBV6-5 to TRBJ2-3; D is tentatively TRBD1 or TRBD2 (5 bases each). Trimming stripped 5 bases from V and 7 bases from J, with 19 bases between. The CDR3 sequence is 15 residues long. Per the germline V gene, CDR1 is MNHEY and CDR2 is SVGAGI.

The chain links TRBV18 to TRBJ2-3; D possibly matches TRBD1 or TRBD2 (5 bases each). The V gene's germline CDR1 is KGHSH and CDR2 LQKENI. CDR3 length equals 16 residues. V was trimmed by 0 bases and J by 4 bases, leaving 14 bases between them. The CDR3 here is CASSPPGQARADTQYF. The DNA for the CDR3 is TGTGCCAGCTCACCACCGGGGCAGGCGAGGGCAGATACGCAGTATTTT.

This chain connects TRBV6-1 to TRBJ1-4; no definite D call. The CDR3 is 14 amino acids. The germline V gene has CDR1 MNHNS and CDR2 SASEGT. The germline V and J ends were trimmed by 9 bases and 8 bases, with 19 bases remaining between them. The CDR3 DNA sequence: TGTGCCAGTGCGCGACGGCGAACGTACGAAAAACTGTTTTTT. Protein product: CASARRRTYEKLFF.

The chain links TRBV9 to TRBJ2-5, with D tentatively TRBD2 (6 bases). Deletions cut 0 bases from V and 7 bases from J, with 31 bases between. The CDR3 loop spans 20 amino acids. Germline-derived CDR1 and CDR2 are SGDLS and YYNGEE. The CDR3 spells CASSVVPTDTLTLPGGTQYF. CDR3 nucleotides: TGTGCCAGCAGCGTAGTCCCGACCGACACTCTAACCCTACCCGGGGGGACCCAGTACTTC.

The J gene is TRBJ1-3, the V gene TRBV25-1, with D maybe TRBD1 (6 bases). V lost 8 bases to trimming and J lost 1 base, with 18 bases between them. CDR1 and CDR2 (germline): MGHDK, SYGVNS. The CDR3 spans 16 residues. The chain's CDR3 is CASGYGGAQSGNTIYF. The DNA for the CDR3 is TGTGCCAGCGGGTACGGGGGGGCCCAGTCTGGAAACACCATATATTTT. The whole variable domain, filled in from reference TRBV25-1 and TRBJ1-3, reads EADIYQTPRYLVIGTGKKITLECSQTMGHDKMYWYQQDPGMELHLIHYSYGVNSTEKGDLSSESTVSRIRTEHFPLTLESARPSHTSQYLCASGYGGAQSGNTIYFGEGSWLTVV.

The genes are TRBV6-5 and TRBJ1-3, with D uncertain. Germline lookup yields CDR1 MNHEY and CDR2 SVGAGI. V was clipped by 5 bases and J by 0 bases, with 11 bases between them. CDR3 length: 15 amino acids. In DNA, the CDR3 is TGTGCCAGCAGTGCCGAGAGAAACTCTGGAAACACCATATATTTT. Protein: CASSAERNSGNTIYF.